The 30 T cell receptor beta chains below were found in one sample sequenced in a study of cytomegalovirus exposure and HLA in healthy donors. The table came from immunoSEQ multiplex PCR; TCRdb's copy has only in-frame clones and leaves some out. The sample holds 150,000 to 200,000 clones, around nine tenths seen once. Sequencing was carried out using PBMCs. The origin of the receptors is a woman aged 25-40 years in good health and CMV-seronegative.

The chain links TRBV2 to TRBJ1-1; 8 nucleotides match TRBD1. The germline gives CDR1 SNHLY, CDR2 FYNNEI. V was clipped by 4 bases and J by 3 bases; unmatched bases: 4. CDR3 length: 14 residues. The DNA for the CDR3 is TGTGCCAGCAGTGCTTTACAGGGGGACACTGAAGCTTTCTTT. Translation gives CASSALQGDTEAFF.

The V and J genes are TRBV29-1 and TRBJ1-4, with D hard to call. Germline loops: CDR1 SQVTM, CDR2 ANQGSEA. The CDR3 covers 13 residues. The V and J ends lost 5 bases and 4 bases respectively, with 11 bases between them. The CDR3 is CSVRSLLNEKLFF. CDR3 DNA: TGCAGCGTTCGTTCGTTACTTAATGAAAAACTGTTTTTT. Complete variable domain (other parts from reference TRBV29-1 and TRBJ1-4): SAVISQKPSRDICQRGTSLTIQCQVDSQVTMMFWYRQQPGQSLTLIATANQGSEATYESGFVIDKFPISRPNLTFSTLTVSNMSPEDSSIYLCSVRSLLNEKLFFGSGTQLSVL.

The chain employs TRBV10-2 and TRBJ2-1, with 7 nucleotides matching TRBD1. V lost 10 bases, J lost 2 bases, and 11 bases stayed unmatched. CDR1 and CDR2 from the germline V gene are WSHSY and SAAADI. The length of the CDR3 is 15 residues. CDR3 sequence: CATTQGEFPYNEQFF. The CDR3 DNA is TGCGCCACAACTCAGGGGGAGTTTCCCTACAATGAGCAGTTCTTC.

The CDR3 is CASSPSPFNEQFF. Written as DNA, the CDR3 is TGTGCCAGTAGTCCTAGCCCCTTTAATGAGCAGTTCTTC. J is TRBJ2-1 and V is TRBV19, with D possibly TRBD2 on 5 matching bases. The CDR3 is made up of 13 amino acids. CDR1 LNHDA and CDR2 SQIVND come from the germline V gene (reference sequence). Trimming took 5 bases from V and 7 from J, leaving 12 bases between them.

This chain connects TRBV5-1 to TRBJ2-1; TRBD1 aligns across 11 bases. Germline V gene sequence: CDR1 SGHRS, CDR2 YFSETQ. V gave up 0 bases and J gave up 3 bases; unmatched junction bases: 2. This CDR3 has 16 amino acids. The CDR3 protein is CASSLGGTGGYNEQFF. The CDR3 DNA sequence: TGCGCCAGCAGCTTGGGAGGGACAGGGGGCTACAATGAGCAGTTCTTC.

CDR3 sequence: CASSESPGRVTEAFF. As DNA, the CDR3 is TGTGCCAGCAGTGAAAGTCCAGGGAGGGTCACTGAAGCTTTCTTT. The J gene is TRBJ1-1, the V gene TRBV6-1; the D gene is possibly TRBD1 (5 bases). This CDR3 region has 15 residues. From germline, CDR1 is MNHNS and CDR2 SASEGT. Trimming cost V 2 bases and J 4 bases, with 14 bases left between them.

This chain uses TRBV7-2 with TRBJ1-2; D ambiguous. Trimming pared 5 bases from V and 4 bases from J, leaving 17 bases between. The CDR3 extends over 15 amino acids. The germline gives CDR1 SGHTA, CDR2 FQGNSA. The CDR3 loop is CASSPQTLVGYGYTF. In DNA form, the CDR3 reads TGTGCCAGCAGCCCCCAGACTTTGGTGGGCTATGGCTACACCTTC.

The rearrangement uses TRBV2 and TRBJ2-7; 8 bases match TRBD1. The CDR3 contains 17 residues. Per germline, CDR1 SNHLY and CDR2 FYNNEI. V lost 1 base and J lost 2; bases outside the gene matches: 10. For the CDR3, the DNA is TGTGCCAGCAGTGAAGGGACAGGGTTGAGTATCACCTACGAGCAGTACTTC. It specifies CASSEGTGLSITYEQYF.

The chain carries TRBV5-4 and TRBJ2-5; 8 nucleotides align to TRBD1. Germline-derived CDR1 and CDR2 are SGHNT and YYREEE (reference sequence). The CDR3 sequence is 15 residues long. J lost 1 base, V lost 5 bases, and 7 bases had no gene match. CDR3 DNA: TGTGCCAGCAGATCAATCGACAGGGGCCAAGAGACCCAGTACTTC. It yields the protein CASRSIDRGQETQYF.

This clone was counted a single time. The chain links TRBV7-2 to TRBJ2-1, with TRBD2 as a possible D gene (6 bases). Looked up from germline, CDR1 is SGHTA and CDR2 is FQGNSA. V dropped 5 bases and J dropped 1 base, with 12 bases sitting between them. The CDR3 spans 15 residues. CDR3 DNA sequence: TGTGCCAGCAGCCGACGGAGGGGTTCCTACAATGAGCAGTTCTTC. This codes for CASSRRRGSYNEQFF.

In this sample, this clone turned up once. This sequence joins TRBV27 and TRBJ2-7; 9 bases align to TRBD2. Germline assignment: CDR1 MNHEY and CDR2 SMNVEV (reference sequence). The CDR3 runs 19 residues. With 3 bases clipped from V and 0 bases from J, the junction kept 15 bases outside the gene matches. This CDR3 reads CASSFLPASTSGNSYEQYF. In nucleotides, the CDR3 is TGTGCCAGCAGTTTCCTTCCTGCTTCGACTAGCGGTAACTCCTACGAGCAGTACTTC.

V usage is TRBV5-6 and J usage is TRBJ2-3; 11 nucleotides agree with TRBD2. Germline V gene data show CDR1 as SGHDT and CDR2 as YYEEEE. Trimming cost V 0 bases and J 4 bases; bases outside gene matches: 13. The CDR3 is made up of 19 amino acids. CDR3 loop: CASSLVGSGGAWSPDTQYF. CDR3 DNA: TGTGCCAGCAGCTTGGTTGGTAGCGGGGGGGCCTGGTCTCCAGATACGCAGTATTTT.

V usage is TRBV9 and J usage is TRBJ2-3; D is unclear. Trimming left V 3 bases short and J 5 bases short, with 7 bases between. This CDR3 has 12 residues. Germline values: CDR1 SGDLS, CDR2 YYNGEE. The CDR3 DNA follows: TGTGCCAGCAGCGCCCGCGGAGATACGCAGTATTTT. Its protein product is CASSARGDTQYF.

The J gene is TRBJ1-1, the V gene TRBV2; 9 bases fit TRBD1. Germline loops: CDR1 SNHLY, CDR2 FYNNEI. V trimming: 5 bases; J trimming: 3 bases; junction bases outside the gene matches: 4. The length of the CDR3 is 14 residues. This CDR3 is CASSFGQGHTEAFF. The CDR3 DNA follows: TGTGCCAGCAGTTTCGGACAGGGGCACACTGAAGCTTTCTTT.

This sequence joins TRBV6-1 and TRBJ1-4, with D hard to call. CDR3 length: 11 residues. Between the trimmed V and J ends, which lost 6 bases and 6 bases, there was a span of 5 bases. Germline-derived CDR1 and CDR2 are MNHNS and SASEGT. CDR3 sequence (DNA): TGTGCCAGCAGACCGGATGAAAAACTGTTTTTT. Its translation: CASRPDEKLFF.

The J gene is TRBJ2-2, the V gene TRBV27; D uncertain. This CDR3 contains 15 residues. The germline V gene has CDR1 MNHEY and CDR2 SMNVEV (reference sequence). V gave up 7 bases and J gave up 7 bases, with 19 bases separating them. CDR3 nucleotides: TGTGCCAGCACCCCAGCTCGCGAACTATTCGGGGAGCTGTTTTTT. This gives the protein CASTPARELFGELFF.

The CDR3 DNA sequence: TGTGCCAGCAGTTCTAAGACAGGGGGAACGCCCCAGCATTTT. This codes for CASSSKTGGTPQHF. The rearrangement uses TRBV6-5 and TRBJ1-5, with 9 bases aligning to TRBD1. This CDR3 comprises 14 residues. The junction had 7 bases not matched to a gene; V was cut back by 4 bases and J by 9 bases. Germline CDR1 is MNHEY and CDR2 is SVGAGI.

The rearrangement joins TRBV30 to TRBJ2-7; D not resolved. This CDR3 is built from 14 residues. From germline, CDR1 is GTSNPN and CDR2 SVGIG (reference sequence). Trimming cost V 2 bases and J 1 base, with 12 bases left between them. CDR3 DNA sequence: TGTGCCTGGAGTTTGCCCCAGGATTCCTACGAGCAGTACTTC. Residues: CAWSLPQDSYEQYF.

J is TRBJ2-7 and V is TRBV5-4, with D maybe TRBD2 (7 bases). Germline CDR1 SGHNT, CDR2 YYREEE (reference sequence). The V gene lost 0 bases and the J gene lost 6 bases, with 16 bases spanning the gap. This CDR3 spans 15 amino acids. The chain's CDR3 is CASSLAGGPDVEQYF. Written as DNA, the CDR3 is TGTGCCAGCAGCTTGGCGGGGGGCCCCGATGTCGAGCAGTACTTC.

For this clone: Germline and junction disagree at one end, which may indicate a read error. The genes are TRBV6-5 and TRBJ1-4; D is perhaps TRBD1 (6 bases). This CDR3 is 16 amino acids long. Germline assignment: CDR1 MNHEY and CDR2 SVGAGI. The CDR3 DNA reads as TGTGCCAGCAGCTACTCCGGACAGCCCCGAAAGGAAAAACTGTTTTTT. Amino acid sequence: CASSYSGQPRKEKLFF.

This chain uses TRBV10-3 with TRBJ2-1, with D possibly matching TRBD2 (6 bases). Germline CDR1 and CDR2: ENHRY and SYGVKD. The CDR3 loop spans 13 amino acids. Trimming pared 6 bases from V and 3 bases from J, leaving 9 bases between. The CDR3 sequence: CAISVDYYNEQFF. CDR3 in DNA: TGTGCCATCAGCGTGGACTACTACAATGAGCAGTTCTTC.

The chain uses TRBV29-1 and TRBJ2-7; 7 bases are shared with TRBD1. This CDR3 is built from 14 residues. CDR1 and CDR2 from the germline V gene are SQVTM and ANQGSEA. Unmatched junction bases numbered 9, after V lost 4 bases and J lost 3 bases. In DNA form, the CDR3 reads TGCAGCGTTGTACAAAACCGGGACAGCTACGAGCAGTACTTC. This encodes CSVVQNRDSYEQYF.

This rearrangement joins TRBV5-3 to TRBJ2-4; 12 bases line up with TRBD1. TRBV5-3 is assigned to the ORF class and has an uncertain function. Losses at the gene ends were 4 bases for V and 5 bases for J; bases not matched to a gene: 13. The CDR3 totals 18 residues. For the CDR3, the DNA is TGTGCCAGAAGCCGGGGGGGACAGGGGGCGGTACGTCAAAACATTCAGTACTTC. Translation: CARSRGGQGAVRQNIQYF.

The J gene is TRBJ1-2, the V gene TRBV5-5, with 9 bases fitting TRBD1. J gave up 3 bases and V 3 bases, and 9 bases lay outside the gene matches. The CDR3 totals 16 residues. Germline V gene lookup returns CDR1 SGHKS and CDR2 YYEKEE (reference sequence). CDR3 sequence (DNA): TGTGCCAGCAGCTCTAAGGGACAGGGAGGACACTATGGCTACACCTTC. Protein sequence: CASSSKGQGGHYGYTF.

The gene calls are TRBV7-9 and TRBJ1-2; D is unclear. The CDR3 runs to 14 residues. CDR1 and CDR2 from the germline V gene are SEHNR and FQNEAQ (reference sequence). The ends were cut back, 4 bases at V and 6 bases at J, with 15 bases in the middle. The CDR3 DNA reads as TGTGCCAGCAGCTCCCAGGATTTTGTTAATGGCTACACCTTC. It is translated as CASSSQDFVNGYTF.

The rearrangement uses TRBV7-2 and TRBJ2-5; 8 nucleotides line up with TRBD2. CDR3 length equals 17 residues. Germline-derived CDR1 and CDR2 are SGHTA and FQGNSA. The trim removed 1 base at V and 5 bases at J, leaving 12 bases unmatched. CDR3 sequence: CASSLDLLTGGRETQYF. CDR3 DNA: TGTGCCAGCAGCTTAGACCTCTTGACGGGGGGGCGGGAGACCCAGTACTTC.

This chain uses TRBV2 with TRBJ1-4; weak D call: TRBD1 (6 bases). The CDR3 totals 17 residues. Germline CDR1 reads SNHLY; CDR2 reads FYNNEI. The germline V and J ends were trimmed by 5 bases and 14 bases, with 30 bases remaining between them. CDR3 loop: CASSRMMGTTTLDVLFF. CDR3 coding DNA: TGTGCCAGCAGTCGGATGATGGGGACAACGACCCTGGACGTCCTGTTTTTT.

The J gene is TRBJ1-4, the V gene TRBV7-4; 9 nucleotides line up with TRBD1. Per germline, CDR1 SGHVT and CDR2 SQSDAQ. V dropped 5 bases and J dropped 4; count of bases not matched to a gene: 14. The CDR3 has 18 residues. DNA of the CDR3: TGTGCCAGCAGCGGCCGGGACAGGGTTCGAGACATTAATGAAAAACTGTTTTTT. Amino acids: CASSGRDRVRDINEKLFF.

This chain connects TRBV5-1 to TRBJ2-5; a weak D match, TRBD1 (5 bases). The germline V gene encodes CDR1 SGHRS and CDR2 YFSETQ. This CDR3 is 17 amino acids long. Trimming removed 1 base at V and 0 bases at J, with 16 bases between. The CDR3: CASSLNPWGSYQETQYF. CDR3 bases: TGCGCCAGCAGCTTGAATCCGTGGGGCTCGTACCAAGAGACCCAGTACTTC.

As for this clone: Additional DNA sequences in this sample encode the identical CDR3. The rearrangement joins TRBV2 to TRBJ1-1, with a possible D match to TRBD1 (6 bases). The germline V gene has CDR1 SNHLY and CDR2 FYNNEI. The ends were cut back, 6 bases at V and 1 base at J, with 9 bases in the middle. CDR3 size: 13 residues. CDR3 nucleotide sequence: TGTGCCAGCAGAGGACAGCCGAACACTGAAGCTTTCTTT. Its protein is CASRGQPNTEAFF.